This T cell receptor (beta chain) was sequenced during a study of cytomegalovirus exposure and HLA in healthy donors. PCR involved 60 Vbeta and 13 Jbeta primers. TCRdb keeps only in-frame clones here, not all; method: immunoSEQ multiplex PCR. The top ten hold less than 4.5% of the sample, which has 200,000 or so clones, about 78% seen once. This TCR came from a male donor in good health and CMV-seronegative. The sample was PBMCs.

As DNA, the CDR3 is TGTGCCAGCTCGGGGGCCCATGGGACTAGCGGGAGTTACGAGCAGTACTTC. Amino acid sequence: CASSGAHGTSGSYEQYF. The rearrangement joins TRBV27 to TRBJ2-7, with 14 bases fitting TRBD2. CDR3 length equals 17 residues. J gave up 4 bases and V 8 bases, and 13 bases lay outside the gene matches. Germline V gene lookup returns CDR1 MNHEY and CDR2 SMNVEV (reference sequence).